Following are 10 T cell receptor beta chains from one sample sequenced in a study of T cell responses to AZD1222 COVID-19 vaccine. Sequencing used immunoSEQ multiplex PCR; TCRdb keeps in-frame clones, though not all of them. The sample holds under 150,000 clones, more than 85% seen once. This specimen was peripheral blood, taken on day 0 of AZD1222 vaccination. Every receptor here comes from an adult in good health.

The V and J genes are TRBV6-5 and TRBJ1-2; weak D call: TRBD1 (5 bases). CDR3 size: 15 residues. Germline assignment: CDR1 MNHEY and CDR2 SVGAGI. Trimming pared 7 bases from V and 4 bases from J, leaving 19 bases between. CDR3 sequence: CASMDPHEGFYGYTF. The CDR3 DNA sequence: TGTGCCAGCATGGACCCCCATGAGGGGTTCTATGGCTACACCTTC.

CDR3 protein: CAWSVGDEKLFF. Here the CDR3 DNA reads TGTGCCTGGAGTGTTGGCGATGAAAAACTGTTTTTT. The chain recombines TRBV30 with TRBJ1-4; unclear D gene. Germline V CDR1 and CDR2: GTSNPN, SVGIG (reference sequence). This CDR3 contains 12 residues. V lost 0 bases and J lost 6, with 5 bases in between.

The CDR3 DNA follows: TGTGCCAGCAGCGTATCTGATAGCGGGGTCTCCTACGAGCAGTACTTC. Protein sequence: CASSVSDSGVSYEQYF. J is TRBJ2-7 and V is TRBV9; the match to TRBD2 covers 8 bases. J was trimmed by 0 bases and V by 1 base; bases with no gene match: 6. From germline, CDR1 is SGDLS and CDR2 YYNGEE. This CDR3 spans 16 amino acids.

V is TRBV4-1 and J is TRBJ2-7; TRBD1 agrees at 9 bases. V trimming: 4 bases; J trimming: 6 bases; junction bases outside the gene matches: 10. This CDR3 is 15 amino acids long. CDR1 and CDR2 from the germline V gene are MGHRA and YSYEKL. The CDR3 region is CASSPSRDRVREQYF. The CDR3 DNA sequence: TGCGCCAGCAGCCCCTCCCGGGACAGGGTCCGCGAGCAGTACTTC.

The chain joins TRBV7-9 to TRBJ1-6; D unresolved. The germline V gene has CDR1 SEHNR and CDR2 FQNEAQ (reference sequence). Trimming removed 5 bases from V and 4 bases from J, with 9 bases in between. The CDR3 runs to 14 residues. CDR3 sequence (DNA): TGTGCCAGCAGCCCCCGGGCATATAATTCACCCCTCCACTTT. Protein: CASSPRAYNSPLHF.

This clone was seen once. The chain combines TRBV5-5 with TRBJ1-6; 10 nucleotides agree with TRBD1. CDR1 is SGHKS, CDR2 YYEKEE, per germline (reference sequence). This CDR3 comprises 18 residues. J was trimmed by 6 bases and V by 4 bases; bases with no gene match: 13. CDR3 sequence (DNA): TGTGCCAGCAGCCTGTTACGGGACAGGGGCGGTTCTAATTCACCCCTCCACTTT. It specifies CASSLLRDRGGSNSPLHF.

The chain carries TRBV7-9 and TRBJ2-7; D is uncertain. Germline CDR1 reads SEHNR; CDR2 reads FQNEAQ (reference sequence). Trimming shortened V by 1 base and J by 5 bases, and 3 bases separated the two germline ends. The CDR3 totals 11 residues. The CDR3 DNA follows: TGTGCCAGCAGCTTAGAGGACGAGCAGTACTTC. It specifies CASSLEDEQYF.

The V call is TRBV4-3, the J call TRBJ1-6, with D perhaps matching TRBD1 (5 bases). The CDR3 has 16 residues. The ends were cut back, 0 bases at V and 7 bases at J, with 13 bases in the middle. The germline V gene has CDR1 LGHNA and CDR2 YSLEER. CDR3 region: CASSQDPGGTNSPLHF. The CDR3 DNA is TGCGCCAGCAGCCAAGACCCAGGAGGGACGAATTCACCCCTCCACTTT.

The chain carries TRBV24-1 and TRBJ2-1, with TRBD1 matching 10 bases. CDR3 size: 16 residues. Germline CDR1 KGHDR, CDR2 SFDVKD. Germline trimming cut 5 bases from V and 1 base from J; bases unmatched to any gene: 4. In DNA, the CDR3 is TGTGCCACCAGTGCCGGGGGACAGGGGTCCTACAATGAGCAGTTCTTC. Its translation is CATSAGGQGSYNEQFF.

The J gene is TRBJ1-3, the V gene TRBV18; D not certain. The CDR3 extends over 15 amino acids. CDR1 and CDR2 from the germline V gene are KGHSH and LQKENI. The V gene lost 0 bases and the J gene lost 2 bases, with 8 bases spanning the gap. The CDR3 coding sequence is TGTGCCAGCTCACCACCCGGGGTGGCTGGAAACACCATATATTTT. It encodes CASSPPGVAGNTIYF.